The 21 T cell receptor beta chains below were found in one sample sequenced in a study of T cell repertoires in cytomegalovirus infection. TCRdb itself ran the reads through MiXCR, one entry per CDR3 protein. The data hold approximately 100,000 distinct CDR3 sequences, with about 25% observed a single time. Source material: CD8+ T cells from PBMCs. The receptors were gathered from a human donor in good health (CMV status not recorded). Some clones in this sample may be carry-over from other donors' samples.

The V call is TRBV25-1, the J call TRBJ2-5; D call uncertain. Germline CDR1 MGHDK, CDR2 SYGVNS. The CDR3 length is 12 residues. The ends were cut back, 9 bases at V and 2 bases at J, with 10 bases in the middle. The DNA for the CDR3 is TGTGCCAGTTCTAAGGATCAAGAGACCCAGTACTTC. Its translation is CASSKDQETQYF.

The chain recombines TRBV12-3 or TRBV12-4 with TRBJ1-2, with D uncertain. This CDR3 is built from 12 residues. Between the trimmed V and J ends, which lost 5 bases and 8 bases, there was a span of 12 bases. For the CDR3, the DNA is TGTGCCAGCAGTGCAATTCAGAGGGGCTACACCTTC. This codes for CASSAIQRGYTF.

There are many counts of this clonotype. The chain employs TRBV11-2 and TRBJ2-7; D gene ambiguous. The CDR3 runs 12 residues. Looked up from germline, CDR1 is SGHAT and CDR2 is FQNNGV. V gave up 8 bases and J gave up 6 bases, with 14 bases separating them. CDR3 DNA: TGTGCCAGCGCTCTTCAGTTGGCCGAGCAGTACTTC. Translated: CASALQLAEQYF.

This clonotype has a handful of counts. The genes are TRBV5-1 and TRBJ1-1; D unclear. CDR1 is SGHRS, CDR2 YFSETQ, per germline. The V end was cut by 1 base, the J end by 11 bases, with 15 bases between. The CDR3 spans 13 residues. The chain's CDR3 is CASSLKAPREAFF. For the CDR3, the DNA is TGCGCCAGCAGCTTGAAAGCTCCCCGGGAGGCTTTCTTT.

This clonotype was picked up a small number of times. The chain recombines TRBV24-1 with TRBJ2-7, with D possibly being TRBD1 (6 bases). The V gene lost 9 bases and the J gene lost 5 bases, with 16 bases spanning the gap. From germline, CDR1 is KGHDR and CDR2 SFDVKD. This CDR3 has 13 residues. The CDR3 loop is CATEDSLKDEQYF. The CDR3 DNA sequence: TGTGCCACCGAGGACAGCCTTAAGGACGAGCAGTACTTC.

The chain couples TRBV6-1 to TRBJ1-2, with TRBD1 matching over 7 bases. The CDR3 sequence is 12 residues long. The V gene's germline CDR1 is MNHNS and CDR2 SASEGT. After removal of 6 bases from V and 7 bases from J, the junction contained 5 bases not matched to a gene. Here the CDR3 reads CASRRDSGGYTF. The CDR3 DNA reads as TGTGCCAGCAGGAGGGACAGTGGTGGCTACACCTTC.

V gene TRBV4-3 combines with J gene TRBJ2-2, with a tentative D call TRBD2 (5 bases). Trimming took 0 bases from V and 5 from J, leaving 7 bases between them. Germline values: CDR1 LGHNA, CDR2 YSLEER. This CDR3 contains 14 residues. CDR3 DNA sequence: TGCGCCAGCAGCCAAGATCGAGGGACCGGGGAGCTGTTTTTT. This encodes CASSQDRGTGELFF.

V gene TRBV14 combines with J gene TRBJ1-1; 8 nucleotides agree with TRBD1. The V gene's germline CDR1 is SGHDN and CDR2 FVKESK. The CDR3 length is 11 residues. V dropped 3 bases and J dropped 11; count of bases not matched to a gene: 2. The CDR3 loop is CASSQDREAFF. In nucleotides, the CDR3 is TGTGCCAGCAGCCAGGACAGGGAGGCTTTCTTT.

This rearrangement joins TRBV20-1 to TRBJ2-7, with D maybe TRBD1 (5 bases). The CDR3 is made up of 13 amino acids. Per germline, CDR1 DFQATT and CDR2 SNEGSKA (reference sequence). V was pared by 4 bases and J by 6 bases, with 16 bases between. The CDR3: CSANRRQGPEQYF. The CDR3 DNA reads TGCAGTGCTAACCGGCGGCAGGGTCCCGAGCAGTACTTC.

This clonotype was observed many times. This rearrangement joins TRBV7-9 to TRBJ1-1, with D uncertain. The CDR3 is 12 residues long. Trimming took 4 bases from V and 4 from J, leaving 7 bases between them. In germline, CDR1 is SEHNR, CDR2 FQNEAQ (reference sequence). The CDR3 bases are TGTGCCAGCAGCTCTATCTCCACTGAAGCTTTCTTT. Translating it yields CASSSISTEAFF. The full variable domain, rest sourced from reference TRBV7-9 and TRBJ1-1, is DTGVSQNPRHKITKRGQNVTFRCDPISEHNRLYWYRQTLGQGPEFLTYFQNEAQLEKSRLLSDRFSAERPKGSFSTLEIQRTEQGDSAMYLCASSSISTEAFFGQGTRLTVV.

This clonotype was detected a few times. The chain recombines TRBV7-9 with TRBJ2-5, with 10 nucleotides matching TRBD2. The CDR3 sequence is 16 residues long. J was trimmed by 4 bases and V by 5 bases; bases with no gene match: 10. Germline assignment: CDR1 SEHNR and CDR2 FQNEAQ (reference sequence). The CDR3 region is CASSPNSGGAGETQYF. In nucleotides, the CDR3 is TGTGCCAGCAGCCCGAACAGCGGGGGGGCCGGAGAGACCCAGTACTTC.

J is TRBJ2-3 and V is TRBV7-9; no definite D call. The V and J ends lost 5 bases and 7 bases respectively, with 22 bases between them. The CDR3 length is 16 residues. Looked up from germline, CDR1 is SEHNR and CDR2 is FQNEAQ (reference sequence). The CDR3 loop is CASSPSAGPSRHTQYF. CDR3 nucleotides: TGTGCCAGCAGCCCAAGTGCAGGACCCAGTAGGCATACGCAGTATTTT.

The chain is built from TRBV12-3 or TRBV12-4 and TRBJ2-7; D remains ambiguous. The V and J ends lost 6 bases and 0 bases respectively, with 9 bases between them. The CDR3 contains 13 residues. The chain's CDR3 is CASSSPASYEQYF. CDR3 coding DNA: TGTGCCAGCAGCTCACCGGCCTCCTACGAGCAGTACTTC.

The CDR3 DNA reads as TGCAGTGCGGCCGGGACAGGGGGGATAGATACGCAGTATTTT. Translation gives CSAAGTGGIDTQYF. The genes are TRBV20-1 and TRBJ2-3; 11 positions agree with TRBD1. V lost 6 bases, J lost 5 bases, and 7 bases stayed unmatched. Germline V gene lookup returns CDR1 DFQATT and CDR2 SNEGSKA (reference sequence). The CDR3 is 14 residues long.

The chain recombines TRBV28 with TRBJ1-6; D call uncertain. The CDR3 covers 14 residues. Trimming removed 4 bases at V and 9 bases at J, with 13 bases between. CDR1 is MDHEN and CDR2 is SYDVKM in the germline V gene. The CDR3 coding sequence is TGTGCCAGCAGTTCGGGCCCCCCCGGTTCACCCCTCCACTTT. This encodes CASSSGPPGSPLHF. The whole variable domain, remainder taken from reference TRBV28 and TRBJ1-6, is DVKVTQSSRYLVKRTGEKVFLECVQDMDHENMFWYRQDPGLGLRLIYFSYDVKMKEKGDIPEGYSVSREKKERFSLILESASTNQTSMYLCASSSGPPGSPLHFGNGTRLTVT.

The chain uses TRBV14 and TRBJ2-1; tentatively, D is TRBD2 (6 bases). Between the trimmed V and J ends, which lost 2 bases and 5 bases, there was a span of 13 bases. The CDR3 is 15 residues long. Germline values: CDR1 SGHDN, CDR2 FVKESK. The CDR3 DNA reads as TGTGCCAGCAGCCAACCCCATATAGCGGACAATGAGCAGTTCTTC. As protein: CASSQPHIADNEQFF.

The rearrangement uses TRBV14 and TRBJ2-3; D is uncertain. V was cut by 1 base and J by 1 base, with 15 bases left in between. Germline CDR1 and CDR2: SGHDN and FVKESK. The CDR3 covers 17 residues. The CDR3 protein is CASSQGPGLRGTDTQYF. The CDR3, as DNA: TGTGCCAGCAGCCAAGGTCCCGGCCTCCGTGGCACAGATACGCAGTATTTT.

This clonotype was seen repeatedly, ten times or more. The chain links TRBV7-9 to TRBJ2-1; D possibly corresponds to TRBD1 (5 bases). This CDR3 spans 13 amino acids. Trimming removed 7 bases from V and 3 bases from J, with 10 bases in between. CDR1 is SEHNR and CDR2 is FQNEAQ in the germline V gene (reference sequence). The CDR3 spells CASIQGSYNEQFF. The CDR3 DNA is TGTGCCAGCATCCAGGGCAGCTACAATGAGCAGTTCTTC.

The genes are TRBV19 and TRBJ1-6; no definite D call. The CDR3 runs to 14 residues. V was shortened by 4 bases and J by 7 bases, with 11 bases between the two germline ends. Germline-derived CDR1 and CDR2 are LNHDA and SQIVND (reference sequence). As DNA, the CDR3 is TGTGCCAGTAGTAGTATAGCGGGGAATTCACCCCTCCACTTT. Encoded protein: CASSSIAGNSPLHF.

This clonotype was observed a few times. This chain links TRBV20-1 with TRBJ2-3, with D possibly being TRBD2 (6 bases). The germline gives CDR1 DFQATT, CDR2 SNEGSKA (reference sequence). V was pared by 2 bases and J by 4 bases, with 10 bases between. The CDR3 sequence is 13 residues long. CDR3 in DNA: TGCAGTGCTAGAAAGGCGGGATCAGATACGCAGTATTTT. Translating gives CSARKAGSDTQYF.

The V gene is TRBV7-9, the J gene TRBJ2-6; D possibly corresponds to TRBD2 (5 bases). Looked up from germline, CDR1 is SEHNR and CDR2 is FQNEAQ (reference sequence). The CDR3 consists of 17 residues. Deletions cut 1 base from V and 2 bases from J, with 12 bases between. The CDR3 loop reads CASSLEDGGAGANVLTF. Written as DNA, the CDR3 is TGTGCCAGCAGCTTAGAAGACGGAGGAGCTGGGGCCAACGTCCTGACTTTC.